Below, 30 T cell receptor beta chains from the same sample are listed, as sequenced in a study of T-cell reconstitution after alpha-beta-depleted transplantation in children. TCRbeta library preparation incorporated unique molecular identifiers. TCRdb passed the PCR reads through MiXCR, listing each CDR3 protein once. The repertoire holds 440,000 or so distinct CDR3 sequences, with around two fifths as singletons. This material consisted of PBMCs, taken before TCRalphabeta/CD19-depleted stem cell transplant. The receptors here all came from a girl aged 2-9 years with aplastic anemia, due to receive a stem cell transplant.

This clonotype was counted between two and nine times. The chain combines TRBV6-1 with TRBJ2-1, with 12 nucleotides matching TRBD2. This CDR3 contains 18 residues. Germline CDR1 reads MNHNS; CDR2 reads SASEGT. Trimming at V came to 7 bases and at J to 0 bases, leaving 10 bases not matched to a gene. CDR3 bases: TGTGCCAGCACCCCGGGACTAGCGGGCCAGAGCTCCTACAATGAGCAGTTCTTC. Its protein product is CASTPGLAGQSSYNEQFF.

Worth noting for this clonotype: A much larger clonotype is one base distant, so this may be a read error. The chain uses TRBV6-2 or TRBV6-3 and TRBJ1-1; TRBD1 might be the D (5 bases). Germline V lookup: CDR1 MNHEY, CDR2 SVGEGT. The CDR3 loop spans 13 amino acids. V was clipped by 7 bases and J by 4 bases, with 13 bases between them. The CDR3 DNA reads TGTGCCAGCAAGATTTCCGGGGGCACTGAAGCTTTCTTT. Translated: CASKISGGTEAFF.

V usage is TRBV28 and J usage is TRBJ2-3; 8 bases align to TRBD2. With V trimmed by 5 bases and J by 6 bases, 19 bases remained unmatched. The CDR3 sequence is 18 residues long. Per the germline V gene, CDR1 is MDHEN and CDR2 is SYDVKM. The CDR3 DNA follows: TGTGCCAGCAGTCCCCTCCTCATGGCGGGACTAGTTGAGGATACGCAGTATTTT. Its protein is CASSPLLMAGLVEDTQYF.

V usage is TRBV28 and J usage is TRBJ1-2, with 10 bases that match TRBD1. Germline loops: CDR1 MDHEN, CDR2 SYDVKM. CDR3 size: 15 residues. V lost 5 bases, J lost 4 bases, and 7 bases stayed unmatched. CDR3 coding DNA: TGTGCCAGCAGTCCGCCCGGGACAGGGGCCTATGGCTACACCTTC. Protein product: CASSPPGTGAYGYTF.

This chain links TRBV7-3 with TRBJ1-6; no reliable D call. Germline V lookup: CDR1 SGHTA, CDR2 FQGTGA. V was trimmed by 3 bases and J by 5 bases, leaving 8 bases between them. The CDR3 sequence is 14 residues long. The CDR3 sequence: CASSFGSNNSPLHF. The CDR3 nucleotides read TGTGCCAGCAGCTTCGGCAGTAATAATTCACCCCTCCACTTT.

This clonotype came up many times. CDR3 DNA: TGCGCCAGCAGCCAAGGGCTCTTGAACACTGAAGCTTTCTTT. The encoded protein is CASSQGLLNTEAFF. The chain employs TRBV4-1 and TRBJ1-1, with D unclear. The CDR3 is made up of 14 amino acids. CDR1 and CDR2 (germline): MGHRA, YSYEKL. V was pared by 1 base and J by 0 bases, with 6 bases between.

For the CDR3, the DNA is TGTGCCAGCAGCCAAGCCCTAGCATCCTACGAGCAGTACTTC. Its protein product is CASSQALASYEQYF. The chain joins TRBV3-1 to TRBJ2-7; tentatively, D is TRBD2 (5 bases). This CDR3 has 14 residues. Per germline, CDR1 LGHDT and CDR2 YNNKEL (reference sequence). Trimming stripped 1 base from V and 1 base from J, with 8 bases between.

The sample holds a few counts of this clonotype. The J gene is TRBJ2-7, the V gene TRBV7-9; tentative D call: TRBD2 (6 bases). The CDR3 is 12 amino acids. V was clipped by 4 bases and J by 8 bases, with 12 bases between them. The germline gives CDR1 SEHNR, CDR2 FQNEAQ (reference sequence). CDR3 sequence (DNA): TGTGCCAGCAGCTATGGGGGGACGAAGCAGTACTTC. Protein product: CASSYGGTKQYF.

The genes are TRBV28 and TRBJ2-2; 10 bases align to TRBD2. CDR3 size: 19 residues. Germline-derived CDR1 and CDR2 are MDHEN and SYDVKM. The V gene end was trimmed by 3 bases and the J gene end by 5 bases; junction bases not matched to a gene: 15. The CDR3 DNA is TGTGCCAGCAGTTTGTCTCCCCTGGCTAGCGGGAGAGGGACCGGGGAGCTGTTTTTT. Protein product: CASSLSPLASGRGTGELFF. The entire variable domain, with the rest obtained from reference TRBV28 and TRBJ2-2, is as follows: DVKVTQSSRYLVKRTGEKVFLECVQDMDHENMFWYRQDPGLGLRLIYFSYDVKMKEKGDIPEGYSVSREKKERFSLILESASTNQTSMYLCASSLSPLASGRGTGELFFGEGSRLTVL.

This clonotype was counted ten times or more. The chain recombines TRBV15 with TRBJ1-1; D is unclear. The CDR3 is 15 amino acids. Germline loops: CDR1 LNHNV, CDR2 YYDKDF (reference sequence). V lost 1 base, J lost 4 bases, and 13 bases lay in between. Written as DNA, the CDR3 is TGTGCCACCAGCAGAGCCGCGGGCCCCATCACTGAAGCTTTCTTT. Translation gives CATSRAAGPITEAFF.

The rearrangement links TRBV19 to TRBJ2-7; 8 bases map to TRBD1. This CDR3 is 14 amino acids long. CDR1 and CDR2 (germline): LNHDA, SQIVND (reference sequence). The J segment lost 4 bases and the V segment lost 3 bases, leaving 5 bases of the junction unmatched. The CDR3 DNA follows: TGTGCCAGTAGTATTGGGACAGGTTTTTACGAGCAGTACTTC. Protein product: CASSIGTGFYEQYF.

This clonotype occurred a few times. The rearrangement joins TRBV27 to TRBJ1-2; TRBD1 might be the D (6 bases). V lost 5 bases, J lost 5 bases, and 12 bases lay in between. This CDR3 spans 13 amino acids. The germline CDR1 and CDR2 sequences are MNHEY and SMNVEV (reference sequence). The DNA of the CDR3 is TGTGCCAGCAGTCCGGCACAGGGATATGGCTACACCTTC. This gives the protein CASSPAQGYGYTF.

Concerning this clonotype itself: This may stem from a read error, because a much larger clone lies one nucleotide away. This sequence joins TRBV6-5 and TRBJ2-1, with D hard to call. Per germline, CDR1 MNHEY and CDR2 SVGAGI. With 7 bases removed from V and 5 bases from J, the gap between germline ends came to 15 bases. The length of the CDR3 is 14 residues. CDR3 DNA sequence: TGTGCCAGCAAGGTTAGTCTAGTGGACAATGAGCAGTTCTTC. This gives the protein CASKVSLVDNEQFF.

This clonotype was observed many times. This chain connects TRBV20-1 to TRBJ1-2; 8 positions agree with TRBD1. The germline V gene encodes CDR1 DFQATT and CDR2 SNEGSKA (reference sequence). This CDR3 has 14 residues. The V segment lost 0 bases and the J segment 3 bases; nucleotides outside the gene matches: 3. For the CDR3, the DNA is TGCAGTGCTAGAGATCCGGACAGGGACTATGGCTACACCTTC. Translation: CSARDPDRDYGYTF.

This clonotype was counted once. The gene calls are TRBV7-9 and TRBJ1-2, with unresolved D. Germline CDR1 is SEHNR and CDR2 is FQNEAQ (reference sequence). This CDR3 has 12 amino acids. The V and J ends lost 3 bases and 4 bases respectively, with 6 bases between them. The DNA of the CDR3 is TGTGCCAGCAGCTTCTCTACCTATGGCTACACCTTC. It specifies CASSFSTYGYTF.

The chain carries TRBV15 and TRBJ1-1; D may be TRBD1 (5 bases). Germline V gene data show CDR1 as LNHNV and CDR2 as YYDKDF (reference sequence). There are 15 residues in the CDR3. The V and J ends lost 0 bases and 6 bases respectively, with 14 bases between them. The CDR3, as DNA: TGTGCCACCAGCAGAGACGGTTGGGGAGGGGCTGAAGCTTTCTTT. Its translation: CATSRDGWGGAEAFF. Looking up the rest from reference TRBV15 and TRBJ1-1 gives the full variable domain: DAMVIQNPRYQVTQFGKPVTLSCSQTLNHNVMYWYQQKSSQAPKLLFHYYDKDFNNEADTPDNFQSRRPNTSFCFLDIRSPGLGDTAMYLCATSRDGWGGAEAFFGQGTRLTVV.

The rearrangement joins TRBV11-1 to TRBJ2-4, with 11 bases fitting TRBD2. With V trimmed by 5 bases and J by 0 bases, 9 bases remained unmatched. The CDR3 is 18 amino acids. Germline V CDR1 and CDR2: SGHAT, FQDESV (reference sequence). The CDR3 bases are TGTGCCAGCAGCCTACCCATAGCGGGAGGGGTAGCCAAAAACATTCAGTACTTC. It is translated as CASSLPIAGGVAKNIQYF.

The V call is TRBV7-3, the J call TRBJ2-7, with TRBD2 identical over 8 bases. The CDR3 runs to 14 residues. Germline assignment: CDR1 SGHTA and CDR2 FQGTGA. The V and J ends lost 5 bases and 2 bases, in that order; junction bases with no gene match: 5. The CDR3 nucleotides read TGTGCCAGCAGCCCGCGGGAGGCCCCCTACGAGCAGTACTTC. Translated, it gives CASSPREAPYEQYF.

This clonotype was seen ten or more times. CDR3 coding DNA: TGCGCCAGCAGCGCGCTAGGGACAGACACTGAAGCTTTCTTT. Its translation is CASSALGTDTEAFF. The rearrangement links TRBV5-1 to TRBJ1-1, with TRBD1 matching 7 bases. Losses at the gene ends were 4 bases for V and 3 bases for J; bases not matched to a gene: 6. The CDR3 has 14 amino acids. Per the germline V gene, CDR1 is SGHRS and CDR2 is YFSETQ.

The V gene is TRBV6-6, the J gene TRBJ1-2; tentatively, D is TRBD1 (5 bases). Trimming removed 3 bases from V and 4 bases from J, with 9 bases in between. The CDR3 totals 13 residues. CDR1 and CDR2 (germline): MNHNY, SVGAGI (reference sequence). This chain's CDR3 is CASSYGDGYGYTF. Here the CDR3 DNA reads TGTGCCAGCAGTTATGGGGACGGCTATGGCTACACCTTC.

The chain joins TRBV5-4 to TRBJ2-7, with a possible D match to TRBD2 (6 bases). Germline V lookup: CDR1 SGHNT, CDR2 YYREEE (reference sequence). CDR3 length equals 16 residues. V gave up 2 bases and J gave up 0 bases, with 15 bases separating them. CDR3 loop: CASSFAEGLLSYEQYF. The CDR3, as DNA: TGTGCCAGCAGCTTTGCTGAGGGACTCCTCTCCTACGAGCAGTACTTC. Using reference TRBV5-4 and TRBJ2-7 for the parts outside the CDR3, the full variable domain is ETGVTQSPTHLIKTRGQQVTLRCSSQSGHNTVSWYQQALGQGPQFIFQYYREEENGRGNFPPRFSGLQFPNYSSELNVNALELDDSALYLCASSFAEGLLSYEQYFGPGTRLTVT.

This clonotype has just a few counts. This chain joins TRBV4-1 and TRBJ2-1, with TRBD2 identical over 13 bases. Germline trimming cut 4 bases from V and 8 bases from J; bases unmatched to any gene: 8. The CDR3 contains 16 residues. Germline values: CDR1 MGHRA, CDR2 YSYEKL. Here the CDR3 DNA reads TGCGCCAGCAGCCCTCGGGGACTAGCGGGATTGCATGAGCAGTTCTTC. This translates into CASSPRGLAGLHEQFF.

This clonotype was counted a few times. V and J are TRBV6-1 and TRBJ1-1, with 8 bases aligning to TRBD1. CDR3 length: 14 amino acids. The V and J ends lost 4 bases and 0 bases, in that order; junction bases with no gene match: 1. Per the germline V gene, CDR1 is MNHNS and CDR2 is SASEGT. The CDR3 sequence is CASSGDRMNTEAFF. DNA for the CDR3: TGTGCCAGCAGTGGGGACAGGATGAACACTGAAGCTTTCTTT.

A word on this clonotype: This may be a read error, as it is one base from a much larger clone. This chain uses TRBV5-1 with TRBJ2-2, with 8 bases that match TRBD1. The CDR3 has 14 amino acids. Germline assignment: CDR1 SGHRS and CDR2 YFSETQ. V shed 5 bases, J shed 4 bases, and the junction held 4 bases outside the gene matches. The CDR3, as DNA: TGCGCCAGCAGGGGACAGGCGAGCACCGGGGAGCTGTTTTTT. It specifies CASRGQASTGELFF.

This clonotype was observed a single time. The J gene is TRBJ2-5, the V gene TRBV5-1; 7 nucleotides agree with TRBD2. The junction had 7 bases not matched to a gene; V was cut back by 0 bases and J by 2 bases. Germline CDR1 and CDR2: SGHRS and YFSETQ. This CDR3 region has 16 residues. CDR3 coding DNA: TGCGCCAGCAGCTTGGTCTTTGCCGGGGGGCAAGAGACCCAGTACTTC. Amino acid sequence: CASSLVFAGGQETQYF.

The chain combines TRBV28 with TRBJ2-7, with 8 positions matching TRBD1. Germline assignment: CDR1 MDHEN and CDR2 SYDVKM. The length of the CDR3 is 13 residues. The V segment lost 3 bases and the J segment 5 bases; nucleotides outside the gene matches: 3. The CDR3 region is CASSFRTGNEQYF. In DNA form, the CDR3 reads TGTGCCAGCAGTTTCCGGACAGGGAACGAGCAGTACTTC.

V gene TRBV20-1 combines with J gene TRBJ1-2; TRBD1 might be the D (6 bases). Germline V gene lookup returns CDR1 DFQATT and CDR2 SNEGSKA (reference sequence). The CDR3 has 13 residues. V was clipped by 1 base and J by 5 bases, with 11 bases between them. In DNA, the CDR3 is TGCAGTGCTAGAGCCCCGGGACATTATGGCTACACCTTC. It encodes CSARAPGHYGYTF.

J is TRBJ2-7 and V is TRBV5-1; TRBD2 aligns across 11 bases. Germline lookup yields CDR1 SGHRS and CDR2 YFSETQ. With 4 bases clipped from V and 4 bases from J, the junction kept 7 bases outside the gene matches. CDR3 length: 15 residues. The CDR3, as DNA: TGCGCCAGCAGCATTAGCGGGAGGGGAACTTACGAGCAGTACTTC. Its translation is CASSISGRGTYEQYF. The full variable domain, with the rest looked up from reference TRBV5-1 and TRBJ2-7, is KAGVTQTPRYLIKTRGQQVTLSCSPISGHRSVSWYQQTPGQGLQFLFEYFSETQRNKGNFPGRFSGRQFSNSRSEMNVSTLELGDSALYLCASSISGRGTYEQYFGPGTRLTVT.

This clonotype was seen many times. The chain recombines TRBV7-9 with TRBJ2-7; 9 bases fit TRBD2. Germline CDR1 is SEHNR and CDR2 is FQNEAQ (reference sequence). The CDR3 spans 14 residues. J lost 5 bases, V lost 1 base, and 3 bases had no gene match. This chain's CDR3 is CASSLGTSDHEQYF. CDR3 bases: TGTGCCAGCAGCTTAGGGACTAGCGATCACGAGCAGTACTTC.

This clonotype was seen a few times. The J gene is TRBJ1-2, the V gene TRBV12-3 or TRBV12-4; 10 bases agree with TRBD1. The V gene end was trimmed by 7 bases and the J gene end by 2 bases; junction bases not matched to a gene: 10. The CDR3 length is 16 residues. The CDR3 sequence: CASTPKPGQGNYGYTF. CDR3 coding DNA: TGTGCCAGCACCCCTAAGCCGGGACAGGGGAACTATGGCTACACCTTC.